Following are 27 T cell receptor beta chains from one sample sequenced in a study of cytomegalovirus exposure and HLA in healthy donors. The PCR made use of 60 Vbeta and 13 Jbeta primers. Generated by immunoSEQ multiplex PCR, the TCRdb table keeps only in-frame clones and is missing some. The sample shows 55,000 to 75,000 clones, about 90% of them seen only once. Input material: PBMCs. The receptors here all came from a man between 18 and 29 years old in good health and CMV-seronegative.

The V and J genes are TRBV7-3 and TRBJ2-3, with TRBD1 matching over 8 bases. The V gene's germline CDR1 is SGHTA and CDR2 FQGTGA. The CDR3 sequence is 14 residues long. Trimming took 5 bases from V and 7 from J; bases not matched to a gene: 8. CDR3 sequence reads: CASSTTDRGNTQYF. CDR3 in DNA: TGTGCCAGCAGCACGACTGACAGGGGAAATACGCAGTATTTT.

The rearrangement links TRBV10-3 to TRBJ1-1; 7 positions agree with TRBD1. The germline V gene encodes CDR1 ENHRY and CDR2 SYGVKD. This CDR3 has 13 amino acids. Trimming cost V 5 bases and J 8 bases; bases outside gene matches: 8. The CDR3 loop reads CAISSTGALEAFF. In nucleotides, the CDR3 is TGTGCCATCAGTTCCACAGGGGCCCTAGAAGCTTTCTTT.

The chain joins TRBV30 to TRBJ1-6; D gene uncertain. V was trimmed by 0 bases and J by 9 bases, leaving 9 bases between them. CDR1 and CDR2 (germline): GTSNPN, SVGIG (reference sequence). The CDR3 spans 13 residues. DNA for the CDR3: TGTGCCTGGAGTGTACGCCCAGGTTCACCCCTCCACTTT. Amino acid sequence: CAWSVRPGSPLHF.

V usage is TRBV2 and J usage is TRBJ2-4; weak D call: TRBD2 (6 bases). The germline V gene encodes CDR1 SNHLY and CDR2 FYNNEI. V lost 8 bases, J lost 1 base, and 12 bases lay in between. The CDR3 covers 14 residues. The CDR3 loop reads CASRELWAKNIQYF. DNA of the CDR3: TGTGCCAGCCGGGAGCTTTGGGCCAAAAACATTCAGTACTTC.

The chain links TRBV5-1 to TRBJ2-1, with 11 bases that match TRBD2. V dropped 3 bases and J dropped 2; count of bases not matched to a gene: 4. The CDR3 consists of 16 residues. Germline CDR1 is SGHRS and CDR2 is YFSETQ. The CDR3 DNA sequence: TGCGCCAGCAGCTACCGACTAGCGGGGACCTACAATGAGCAGTTCTTC. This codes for CASSYRLAGTYNEQFF.

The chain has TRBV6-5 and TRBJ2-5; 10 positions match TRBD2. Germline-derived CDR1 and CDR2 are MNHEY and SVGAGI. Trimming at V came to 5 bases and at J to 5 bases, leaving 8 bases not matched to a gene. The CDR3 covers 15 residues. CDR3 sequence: CASSGSGGSGETQYF. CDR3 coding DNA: TGTGCCAGCAGTGGTAGCGGGGGGTCGGGGGAGACCCAGTACTTC.

The CDR3 coding sequence is TGTGCCAGCAGCAAAGCGGGACAGCCTAGCACAGATACGCAGTATTTT. Amino acids: CASSKAGQPSTDTQYF. The chain couples TRBV21-1 to TRBJ2-3; the listed D gene, TRBD1, was not tested against the DNA. TRBV21-1 is termed a pseudogene. The CDR3 runs to 16 residues.

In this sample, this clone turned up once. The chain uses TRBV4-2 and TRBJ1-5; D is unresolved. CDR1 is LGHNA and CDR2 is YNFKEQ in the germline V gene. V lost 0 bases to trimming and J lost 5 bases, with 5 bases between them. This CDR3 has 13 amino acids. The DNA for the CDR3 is TGTGCCAGCAGCCAAGATCTCGATCAGCCCCAGCATTTT. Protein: CASSQDLDQPQHF.

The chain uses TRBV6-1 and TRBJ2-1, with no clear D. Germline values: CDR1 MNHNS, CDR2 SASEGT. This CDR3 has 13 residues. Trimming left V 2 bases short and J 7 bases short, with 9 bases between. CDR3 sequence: CASSEKTWNEQFF. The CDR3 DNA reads TGTGCCAGCAGTGAAAAGACTTGGAATGAGCAGTTCTTC.

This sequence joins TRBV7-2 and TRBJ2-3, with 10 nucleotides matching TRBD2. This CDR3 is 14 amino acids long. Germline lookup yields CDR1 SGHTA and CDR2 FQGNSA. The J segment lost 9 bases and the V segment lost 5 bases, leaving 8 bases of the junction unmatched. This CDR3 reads CASSPTSGTRTQYF. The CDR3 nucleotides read TGTGCCAGCAGCCCCACTAGCGGGACCCGAACGCAGTATTTT.

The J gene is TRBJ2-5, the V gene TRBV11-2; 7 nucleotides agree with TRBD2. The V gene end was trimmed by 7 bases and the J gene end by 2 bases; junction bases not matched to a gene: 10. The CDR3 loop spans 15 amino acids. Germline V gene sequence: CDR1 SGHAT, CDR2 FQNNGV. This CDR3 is CASTRVSGEQETQYF. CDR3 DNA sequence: TGTGCCAGCACCCGCGTCAGCGGGGAGCAAGAGACCCAGTACTTC.

CDR3 in amino acids: CASSVTGSYEQYF. CDR3 DNA: TGTGCCAGCAGTGTGACAGGATCCTACGAGCAGTACTTC. The chain carries TRBV6-1 and TRBJ2-7; D is possibly TRBD1 (6 bases). The germline V and J ends were trimmed by 4 bases and 1 base, with 8 bases remaining between them. The CDR3 is 13 amino acids. CDR1 and CDR2 (germline): MNHNS, SASEGT.

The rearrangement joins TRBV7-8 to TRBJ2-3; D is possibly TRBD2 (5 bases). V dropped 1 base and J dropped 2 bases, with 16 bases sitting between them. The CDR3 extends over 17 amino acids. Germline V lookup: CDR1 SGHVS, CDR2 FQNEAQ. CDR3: CASSLGGIATFTDTQYF. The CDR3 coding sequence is TGTGCCAGCAGCTTAGGAGGGATCGCCACTTTCACAGATACGCAGTATTTT.

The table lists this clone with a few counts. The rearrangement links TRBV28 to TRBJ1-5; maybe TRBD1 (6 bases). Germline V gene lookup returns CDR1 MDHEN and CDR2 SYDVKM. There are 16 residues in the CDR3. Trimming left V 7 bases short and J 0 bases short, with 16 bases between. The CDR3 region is CASTNDRPYSNQPQHF. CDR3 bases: TGTGCCAGCACCAACGACAGGCCCTATAGCAATCAGCCCCAGCATTTT.

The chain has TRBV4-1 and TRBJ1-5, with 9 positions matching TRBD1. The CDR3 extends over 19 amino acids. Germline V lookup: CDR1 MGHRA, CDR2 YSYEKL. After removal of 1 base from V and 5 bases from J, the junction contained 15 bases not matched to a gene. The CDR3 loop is CASSQGAQGARIGDQPQHF. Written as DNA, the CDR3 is TGCGCCAGCAGCCAAGGAGCACAGGGGGCTAGAATAGGGGATCAGCCCCAGCATTTT.

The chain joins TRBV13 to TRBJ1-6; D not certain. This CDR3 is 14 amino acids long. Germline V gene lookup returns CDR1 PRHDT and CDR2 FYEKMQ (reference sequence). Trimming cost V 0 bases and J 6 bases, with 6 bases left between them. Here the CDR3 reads CASSLGETNSPLHF. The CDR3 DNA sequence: TGTGCCAGCAGCTTAGGGGAGACTAATTCACCCCTCCACTTT.

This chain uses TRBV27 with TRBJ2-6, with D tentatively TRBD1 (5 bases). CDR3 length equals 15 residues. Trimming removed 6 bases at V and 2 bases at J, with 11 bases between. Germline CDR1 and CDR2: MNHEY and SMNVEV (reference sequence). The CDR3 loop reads CASSPSGTGANVLTF. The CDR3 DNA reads TGTGCCAGCAGCCCGTCAGGGACTGGGGCCAACGTCCTGACTTTC.

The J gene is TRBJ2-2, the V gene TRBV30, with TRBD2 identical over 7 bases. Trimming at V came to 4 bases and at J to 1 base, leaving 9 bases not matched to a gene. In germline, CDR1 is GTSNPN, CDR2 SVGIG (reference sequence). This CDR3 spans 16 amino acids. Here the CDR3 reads CAWIDWQRGNTGELFF. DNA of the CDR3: TGTGCCTGGATCGACTGGCAGCGGGGGAACACCGGGGAGCTGTTTTTT.

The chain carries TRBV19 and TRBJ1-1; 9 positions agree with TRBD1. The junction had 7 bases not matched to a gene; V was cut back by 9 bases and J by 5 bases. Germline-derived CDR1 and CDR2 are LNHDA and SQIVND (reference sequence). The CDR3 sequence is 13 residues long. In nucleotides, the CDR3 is TGTGCCAGCCAGACAGGGGGGGGAACTGAAGCTTTCTTT. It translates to CASQTGGGTEAFF.

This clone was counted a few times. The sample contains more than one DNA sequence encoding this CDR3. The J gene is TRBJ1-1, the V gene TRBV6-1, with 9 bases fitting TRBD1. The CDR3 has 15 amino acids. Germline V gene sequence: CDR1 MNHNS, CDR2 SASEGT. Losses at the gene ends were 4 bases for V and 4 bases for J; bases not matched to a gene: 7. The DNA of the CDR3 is TGTGCCAGCAGTGGGGGACAGGGAAGATCCACTGAAGCTTTCTTT. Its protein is CASSGGQGRSTEAFF.

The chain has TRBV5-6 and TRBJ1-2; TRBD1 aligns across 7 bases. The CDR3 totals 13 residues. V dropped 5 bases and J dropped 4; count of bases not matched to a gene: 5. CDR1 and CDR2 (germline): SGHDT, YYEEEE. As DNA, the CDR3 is TGTGCCAGCAGTACGGGACAGAGCTATGGCTACACCTTC. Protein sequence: CASSTGQSYGYTF.

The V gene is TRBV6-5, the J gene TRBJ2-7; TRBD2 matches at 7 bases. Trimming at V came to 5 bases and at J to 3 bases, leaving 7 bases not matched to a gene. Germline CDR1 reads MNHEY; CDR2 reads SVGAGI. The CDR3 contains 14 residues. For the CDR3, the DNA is TGTGCCAGCAGTCTCAGCGGGGTGTACTACGAGCAGTACTTC. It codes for CASSLSGVYYEQYF.

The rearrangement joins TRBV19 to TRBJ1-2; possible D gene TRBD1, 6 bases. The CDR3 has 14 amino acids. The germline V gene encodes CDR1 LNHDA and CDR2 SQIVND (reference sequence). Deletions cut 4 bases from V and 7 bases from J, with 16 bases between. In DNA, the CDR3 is TGTGCCAGTAGTACACCAAATCTACAGGGTGGCTACACCTTC. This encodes CASSTPNLQGGYTF.

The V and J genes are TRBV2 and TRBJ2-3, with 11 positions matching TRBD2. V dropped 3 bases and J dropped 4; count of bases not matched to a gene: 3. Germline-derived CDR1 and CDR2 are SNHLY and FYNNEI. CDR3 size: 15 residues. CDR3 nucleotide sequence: TGTGCCAGCAGTGACCCTAGCGGGGGGTCAGATACGCAGTATTTT. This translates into CASSDPSGGSDTQYF.

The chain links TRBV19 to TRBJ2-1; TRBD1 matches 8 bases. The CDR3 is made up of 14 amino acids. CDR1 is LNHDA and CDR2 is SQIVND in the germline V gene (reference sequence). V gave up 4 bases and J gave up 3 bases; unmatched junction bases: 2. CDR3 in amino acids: CASSKGQVYNEQFF. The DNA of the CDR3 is TGTGCCAGTAGTAAGGGACAGGTCTACAATGAGCAGTTCTTC.

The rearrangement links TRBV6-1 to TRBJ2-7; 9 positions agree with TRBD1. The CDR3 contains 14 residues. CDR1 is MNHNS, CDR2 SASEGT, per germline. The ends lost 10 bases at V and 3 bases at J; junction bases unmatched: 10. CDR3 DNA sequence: TGTGCCACTCCCGGGACAGGGACCGGCTACGAGCAGTACTTC. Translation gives CATPGTGTGYEQYF.

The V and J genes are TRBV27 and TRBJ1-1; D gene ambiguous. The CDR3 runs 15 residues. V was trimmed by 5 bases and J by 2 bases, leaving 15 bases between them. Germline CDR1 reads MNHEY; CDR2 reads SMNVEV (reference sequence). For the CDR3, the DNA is TGTGCCAGCAGTCAAAACCTTCAGGAAAACACTGAAGCTTTCTTT. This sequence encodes CASSQNLQENTEAFF.